This T cell receptor (beta chain) was found in a study of cytomegalovirus exposure and HLA in healthy donors. On the study more broadly: The 120 million or so unique TCR beta sequences, from about 170 million T cells, were found by an earlier analysis. General study points: Evidence from a later analysis indicated that most CMV-associated TCR beta chains looked HLA-restricted. A later analysis reportedly identified an Asian-associated ancestry cluster as carrying fewer N-insertions than the roughly 670-donor mean.

The count of this clone is one. Its antigen is currently unknown. PCR amplification relied on 60 Vbeta primers (plus 13 Jbeta primers). Generated by immunoSEQ multiplex PCR, the TCRdb table keeps only in-frame clones and is missing some. The sample contains about 85,000 clones, nearly 80% of which appear only once. This clonotype was sampled from a woman in her forties or fifties in good health and CMV-seropositive. The sequenced sample consisted of PBMCs.

As DNA, the CDR3 is TGTGCCAGCAGCTTAGCGGGAGGGGGAACCGGGGAGCTGTTTTTT. It yields the protein CASSLAGGGTGELFF. The V call is TRBV11-3, the J call TRBJ2-2; TRBD2 agrees at 8 bases. The CDR3 loop spans 15 amino acids. CDR1 SGHNT and CDR2 YENEEA come from the germline V gene. The V segment lost 1 base and the J segment 5 bases; nucleotides outside the gene matches: 3.